This T cell receptor (beta chain) was profiled in a study of blood T cell repertoires in COVID-19. For the study at large: COVID-19 samples collected from the United States, Italy and Spain covered acute and convalescent phases. T cells, B-cell-depleted T cells, or PBMCs provided the cDNA or gDNA that served as material.

The protocol was immunoSEQ multiplex PCR, while the TCRdb copy is restricted to in-frame clones and leaves out a portion. This table has approximately 300,000 clones, 88% appearing once. Germline V lookup: CDR1 SGHRS, CDR2 YFSETQ. The CDR3 extends over 18 amino acids. Trimming removed 4 bases from V and 8 bases from J, with 28 bases in between. The sequence derives from a woman aged 30 to 39 with COVID-19, enrolled during active disease. The sequenced sample consisted of peripheral blood. J is TRBJ2-1 and V is TRBV5-1, with D unclear. The CDR3 protein is CASSHPPPLHGSLHEQFF. The CDR3 DNA follows: TGCGCCAGCAGCCACCCCCCCCCGTTGCACGGGTCCCTTCATGAGCAGTTCTTC.